A selection of T cell receptor beta chains follows, all from one sample in a study of T cell changes during pregnancy in multiple sclerosis. Repertoires were generated with immunoSEQ multiplex PCR, while TCRdb's copy carries only in-frame clones and drops some. The sample lists about 44,000 clones, less than 90% seen once, with 0.45% to 0.6% in the top ten. Here the sequenced sample was CD4+ T cells from peripheral blood mononuclear cells, taken in the first trimester of pregnancy. Every receptor here comes from a female donor with multiple sclerosis, enrolled in a pregnancy study. CDR3s leave out the opening cysteine and the closing phenylalanine or tryptophan. Fields, in order: CDR3 protein, V gene, J gene, CDR3 length.

ASSPEQRASLF	TRBV4-2	TRBJ2-1	11
SVDVVGRGFFSTEAF	TRBV29-1	TRBJ1-1	15
ASSLVAQGKGNTEAF	TRBV18	TRBJ1-1	15
ASSVSRGPYEQY	TRBV2	TRBJ2-7	12
ASSLAAGAEAF	TRBV4-1	TRBJ1-1	11
ASSQINWASGRRSETQY	TRBV14	TRBJ2-5	17
ASSVRVAF	TRBV6-1	TRBJ1-1	8
ASSLDGSYEQY	TRBV5-1	TRBJ2-7	11
ASSPPSSGSDTQY	TRBV5-1	TRBJ2-3	13
ASSLRISSGASSYEQY	TRBV5-4	TRBJ2-7	16
ASSPLTGTGSGELF	TRBV7-2	TRBJ2-2	14
ASRPGLAGVEQY	TRBV28	TRBJ2-7	12
ASSYSGTGYEQY	TRBV28	TRBJ2-7	12
ASSLDPPGEQF	TRBV7-6	TRBJ2-1	11
ASSESGGNQQF	TRBV10-1	TRBJ2-1	11
ASSEQYEQY	TRBV6-1	TRBJ2-7	9
ASNPGQTSNQPQH	TRBV2	TRBJ1-5	13